The 29 T cell receptor beta chains below all came from one sample that was sequenced in a study of T cells in Graves' hyperthyroidism and ophthalmopathy. Regions amplified from RNA transcripts were the TCR beta CDR3 regions. First-round RT-PCR with HTBI primers amplified the TCR CDR3 region. From the multiplex PCR reads, TCRdb called clonotypes with MiXCR, one entry per CDR3 protein. The sample lists about 720,000 distinct CDR3 sequences; 16% were seen once. What was sequenced was blood. These receptors all come from a man younger than 30 with Graves' hyperthyroidism.

This clonotype was observed at least ten times. The V gene is TRBV2, the J gene TRBJ2-1; TRBD2 is a possible D gene (6 bases). Germline values: CDR1 SNHLY, CDR2 FYNNEI. The CDR3 is 13 amino acids. Trimming cost V 8 bases and J 7 bases, with 15 bases left between them. The chain's CDR3 is CASGPGRGNEQFF. In DNA, the CDR3 is TGTGCCAGCGGCCCCGGTCGGGGGAATGAGCAGTTCTTC.

V gene TRBV19 combines with J gene TRBJ1-3; 10 positions match TRBD1. There are 15 residues in the CDR3. Germline assignment: CDR1 LNHDA and CDR2 SQIVND (reference sequence). After removal of 9 bases from V and 2 bases from J, the junction contained 7 bases not matched to a gene. The CDR3 DNA follows: TGTGCCAGCTCGAGACAGGGGGCGGCTGGAAACACCATATATTTT. Protein product: CASSRQGAAGNTIYF.

This clonotype was seen only a few times. The rearrangement links TRBV27 to TRBJ2-5, with 8 bases identical to TRBD2. CDR1 MNHEY and CDR2 SMNVEV come from the germline V gene (reference sequence). The CDR3 covers 18 residues. V dropped 6 bases and J dropped 5; count of bases not matched to a gene: 20. The CDR3 loop reads CASSPLGLGGTRRETQYF. The CDR3 DNA reads as TGTGCCAGCAGCCCCTTGGGCCTCGGGGGGACTAGGAGGGAGACCCAGTACTTC.

This clonotype was observed many times. The CDR3 reads CASSEGREKLFF. Here the CDR3 DNA reads TGTGCCAGCTCAGAGGGACGCGAAAAACTGTTTTTT. The chain carries TRBV18 and TRBJ1-4; possibly TRBD1 for D (5 bases). V was trimmed by 5 bases and J by 8 bases, leaving 9 bases between them. This CDR3 has 12 amino acids. Germline lookup yields CDR1 KGHSH and CDR2 LQKENI.

The chain has TRBV3-1 and TRBJ2-2; D perhaps matches TRBD1 (5 bases). The V gene lost 3 bases and the J gene lost 3 bases, with 5 bases spanning the gap. Germline V gene sequence: CDR1 LGHDT, CDR2 YNNKEL (reference sequence). CDR3 length: 13 amino acids. The CDR3 loop is CASSQGHTGELFF. The CDR3 nucleotides read TGTGCCAGCAGCCAGGGGCACACCGGGGAGCTGTTTTTT.

In this sample, this clonotype turned up many times. The DNA of the CDR3 is TGCGCCAGCAGCTTGGGGTCGGCTAATGAAAAACTGTTTTTT. It encodes CASSLGSANEKLFF. The chain recombines TRBV5-1 with TRBJ1-4; D is unresolved. Germline lookup yields CDR1 SGHRS and CDR2 YFSETQ. V gave up 0 bases and J gave up 3 bases, with 6 bases separating them. The length of the CDR3 is 14 residues.

This clonotype appeared a few times. V usage is TRBV7-9 and J usage is TRBJ1-1; D ambiguous. The CDR3 runs to 12 residues. Germline loops: CDR1 SEHNR, CDR2 FQNEAQ (reference sequence). Trimming stripped 1 base from V and 12 bases from J, with 12 bases between. The CDR3 nucleotides read TGTGCCAGCAGCTTAGGTCGGTCCGGCCCTTTCTTT. This sequence encodes CASSLGRSGPFF.

The V call is TRBV11-2, the J call TRBJ2-3; D call uncertain. CDR1 and CDR2 from the germline V gene are SGHAT and FQNNGV. Between the trimmed V and J ends, which lost 3 bases and 5 bases, there was a span of 9 bases. The CDR3 runs 13 residues. The CDR3 here is CASSLGSLDTQYF. Here the CDR3 DNA reads TGTGCCAGCAGCTTGGGATCACTAGATACGCAGTATTTT.

This chain links TRBV19 with TRBJ1-6; 8 positions agree with TRBD1. With V trimmed by 4 bases and J by 2 bases, 4 bases remained unmatched. Germline-derived CDR1 and CDR2 are LNHDA and SQIVND (reference sequence). The length of the CDR3 is 16 residues. The DNA of the CDR3 is TGTGCCAGTAGTACCCGGACAGGGCCCTATAATTCACCCCTCCACTTT. Translated: CASSTRTGPYNSPLHF.

This clonotype was picked up many times. This rearrangement joins TRBV3-1 to TRBJ1-5; D not resolved. Germline loops: CDR1 LGHDT, CDR2 YNNKEL (reference sequence). This CDR3 region has 14 residues. V lost 4 bases, J lost 4 bases, and 11 bases lay in between. In nucleotides, the CDR3 is TGTGCCAGCAGCCCCCTCATCGCAAATCAGCCCCAGCATTTT. Its protein product is CASSPLIANQPQHF.

Ten or more counts support this clonotype. V and J are TRBV7-2 and TRBJ2-7; 11 nucleotides align to TRBD2. CDR3 length equals 16 residues. Germline assignment: CDR1 SGHTA and CDR2 FQGNSA. V dropped 4 bases and J dropped 1; count of bases not matched to a gene: 6. The CDR3 loop reads CASSSWTSGPSYEQYF. Written as DNA, the CDR3 is TGTGCCAGCAGCTCGTGGACTAGCGGGCCTTCCTACGAGCAGTACTTC. The full variable domain, completed using reference TRBV7-2 and TRBJ2-7, is GAGVSQSPSNKVTEKGKDVELRCDPISGHTALYWYRQSLGQGLEFLIYFQGNSAPDKSGLPSDRFSAERTGGSVSTLTIQRTQQEDSAVYLCASSSWTSGPSYEQYFGPGTRLTVT.

This clonotype was counted a few times. The V gene is TRBV7-9, the J gene TRBJ2-7; a weak D match, TRBD2 (5 bases). The CDR3 is 13 residues long. Trimming took off 5 bases at V and 5 bases at J, with 13 bases between the two ends. CDR1 SEHNR and CDR2 FQNEAQ come from the germline V gene (reference sequence). CDR3 in DNA: TGTGCCAGCAGCGAGAGGCTAGCTGACGAGCAGTACTTC. Its protein is CASSERLADEQYF.

The rearrangement uses TRBV7-9 and TRBJ2-7; TRBD1 matches 9 bases. Per germline, CDR1 SEHNR and CDR2 FQNEAQ (reference sequence). The CDR3 extends over 15 amino acids. The junction had 7 bases not matched to a gene; V was cut back by 7 bases and J by 0 bases. Written as DNA, the CDR3 is TGTGCCAGCACCGGGACAGGGCAAAGCTCCTACGAGCAGTACTTC. This sequence encodes CASTGTGQSSYEQYF.

The V call is TRBV19, the J call TRBJ2-7; tentative D call: TRBD2 (6 bases). The V end was cut by 1 base, the J end by 6 bases, with 10 bases between. The CDR3 extends over 13 amino acids. Germline V gives CDR1 LNHDA, CDR2 SQIVND (reference sequence). The CDR3 reads CASSIVGRGEQYF. In DNA form, the CDR3 reads TGTGCCAGTAGTATAGTAGGGCGGGGCGAGCAGTACTTC.

This clonotype occurred many times. The chain has TRBV2 and TRBJ2-1; TRBD2 aligns across 7 bases. The CDR3 consists of 14 residues. The junction had 10 bases not matched to a gene; V was cut back by 11 bases and J by 3 bases. The germline V gene has CDR1 SNHLY and CDR2 FYNNEI. DNA for the CDR3: TGTGCCTGCCTCCGGCTAGCGGTCTACAATGAGCAGTTCTTC. It yields the protein CACLRLAVYNEQFF.

At least ten counts were recorded for this clonotype. The CDR3 coding sequence is TGTGCCAGCAGCTCATGGGGGGACAGGGACACAGATACGCAGTATTTT. It yields the protein CASSSWGDRDTDTQYF. V usage is TRBV3-1 and J usage is TRBJ2-3; 9 nucleotides align to TRBD1. The J segment lost 2 bases and the V segment lost 5 bases, leaving 8 bases of the junction unmatched. Germline assignment: CDR1 LGHDT and CDR2 YNNKEL (reference sequence). The CDR3 has 16 residues.

This clonotype was seen at least ten times. The chain employs TRBV30 and TRBJ2-3; 8 positions match TRBD1. This CDR3 region has 15 residues. Germline lookup yields CDR1 GTSNPN and CDR2 SVGIG (reference sequence). After removal of 8 bases from V and 3 bases from J, the junction contained 13 bases not matched to a gene. In DNA, the CDR3 is TGTGCCACAACCTCTGGCAGGGGGCTTACAGATACGCAGTATTTT. Its translation: CATTSGRGLTDTQYF.

A word on this clonotype: A much larger clone differs by one base, so this may be a read error. The V gene is TRBV27, the J gene TRBJ2-5, with D perhaps matching TRBD1 (6 bases). The ends were cut back, 6 bases at V and 4 bases at J, with 12 bases in the middle. Germline V lookup: CDR1 MNHEY, CDR2 SMNVEV (reference sequence). This CDR3 comprises 13 residues. The CDR3 DNA reads TGTGCCAGCAGACAACAGGGTTTAGAGACCCAGTACTTC. Its translation: CASRQQGLETQYF.

The V call is TRBV20-1, the J call TRBJ1-1, with TRBD1 as a possible D gene (5 bases). Trimming removed 1 base from V and 1 base from J, with 10 bases in between. From germline, CDR1 is DFQATT and CDR2 SNEGSKA (reference sequence). The CDR3 is 14 amino acids. CDR3 DNA: TGCAGTGCTAGAGCTGGGGGAACGAACACTGAAGCTTTCTTT. Its protein is CSARAGGTNTEAFF.

This clonotype was counted ten times or more. V and J are TRBV12-3 or TRBV12-4 and TRBJ2-7; no firm D call. The CDR3 consists of 14 residues. Trimming left V 4 bases short and J 5 bases short, with 15 bases between. The CDR3 DNA reads as TGTGCCAGCAGTTCCCCGACCGACTGGCACGAGCAGTACTTC. Protein product: CASSSPTDWHEQYF.

This clonotype was recorded at least ten times. This chain joins TRBV20-1 and TRBJ2-7; 14 nucleotides align to TRBD2. Germline values: CDR1 DFQATT, CDR2 SNEGSKA (reference sequence). V lost 2 bases to trimming and J lost 7 bases; unmatched junction nucleotides: 7. This CDR3 is built from 15 residues. The CDR3 spells CSARLPGLAGVEQYF. CDR3 DNA sequence: TGCAGTGCTAGACTTCCGGGACTAGCGGGAGTTGAGCAGTACTTC.

This chain links TRBV19 with TRBJ2-1; no definite D call. This CDR3 is built from 15 residues. With 4 bases removed from V and 0 bases from J, the gap between germline ends came to 10 bases. Germline V gives CDR1 LNHDA, CDR2 SQIVND (reference sequence). The CDR3 region has the DNA TGTGCCAGTAGTACCTACTCTTCCTCCTACAATGAGCAGTTCTTC. It encodes CASSTYSSSYNEQFF.

At least ten counts were recorded for this clonotype. The rearrangement joins TRBV28 to TRBJ2-5; 7 nucleotides agree with TRBD2. V lost 6 bases to trimming and J lost 7 bases; unmatched junction nucleotides: 14. The CDR3 has 15 residues. Germline V CDR1 and CDR2: MDHEN, SYDVKM. Here the CDR3 DNA reads TGTGCCAGCAGCCTGTTTGGCGGGGGATTTGGGACCCAGTACTTC. It yields the protein CASSLFGGGFGTQYF.

The gene calls are TRBV27 and TRBJ2-5; tentatively, D is TRBD2 (5 bases). Germline assignment: CDR1 MNHEY and CDR2 SMNVEV (reference sequence). Trimming took off 1 base at V and 1 base at J, with 16 bases between the two ends. The CDR3 loop spans 17 amino acids. CDR3 region: CASSLFGPGIIQETQYF. CDR3 sequence (DNA): TGTGCCAGCAGTTTATTTGGACCGGGAATAATCCAAGAGACCCAGTACTTC.

In its sample, this clonotype was seen many times. The CDR3 sequence: CASSVQGYSNQPQHF. Here the CDR3 DNA reads TGTGCCAGCAGTGTGCAGGGGTATAGCAATCAGCCCCAGCATTTT. The rearrangement joins TRBV12-3 or TRBV12-4 to TRBJ1-5, with a weak D call TRBD1 (6 bases). The CDR3 extends over 15 amino acids. V was trimmed by 5 bases and J by 0 bases, leaving 11 bases between them.

This clonotype showed up just a few times. This chain connects TRBV6-5 to TRBJ2-1; perhaps TRBD2 as D (7 bases). This CDR3 comprises 16 residues. Trimming pared 4 bases from V and 4 bases from J, leaving 17 bases between. Looked up from germline, CDR1 is MNHEY and CDR2 is SVGAGI. The CDR3: CASSSTGGQAYNEQFF. The CDR3 nucleotides read TGTGCCAGCAGTTCAACCGGGGGGCAAGCTTACAATGAGCAGTTCTTC.

This clonotype has a count of ten or more. The rearrangement links TRBV27 to TRBJ2-1, with 7 nucleotides matching TRBD1. The germline V gene encodes CDR1 MNHEY and CDR2 SMNVEV (reference sequence). With 5 bases clipped from V and 0 bases from J, the junction kept 1 base outside the gene matches. CDR3 length: 14 residues. As DNA, the CDR3 is TGTGCCAGCAGTGACAGGGACTCCTACAATGAGCAGTTCTTC. Its translation is CASSDRDSYNEQFF.

The chain couples TRBV20-1 to TRBJ2-7, with a tentative D call TRBD1 (6 bases). The V end lost 5 bases, the J end lost 2 bases, and 19 bases lay between the germline ends. The CDR3 has 15 amino acids. Germline CDR1 DFQATT, CDR2 SNEGSKA (reference sequence). In DNA, the CDR3 is TGCAGTGCTCCCCGCCCCAGGGGCCGGGCCTACGAGCAGTACTTC. Translating it yields CSAPRPRGRAYEQYF.

This clonotype has at least ten counts. This chain links TRBV3-1 with TRBJ2-3; a possible D gene is TRBD1 (6 bases). Trimming shortened V by 2 bases and J by 6 bases, and 15 bases separated the two germline ends. This CDR3 region has 15 residues. The V gene's germline CDR1 is LGHDT and CDR2 YNNKEL (reference sequence). The CDR3, as DNA: TGTGCCAGCAGCCAATACAGGGCGAGTCGTGATACGCAGTATTTT. Amino acid sequence: CASSQYRASRDTQYF.